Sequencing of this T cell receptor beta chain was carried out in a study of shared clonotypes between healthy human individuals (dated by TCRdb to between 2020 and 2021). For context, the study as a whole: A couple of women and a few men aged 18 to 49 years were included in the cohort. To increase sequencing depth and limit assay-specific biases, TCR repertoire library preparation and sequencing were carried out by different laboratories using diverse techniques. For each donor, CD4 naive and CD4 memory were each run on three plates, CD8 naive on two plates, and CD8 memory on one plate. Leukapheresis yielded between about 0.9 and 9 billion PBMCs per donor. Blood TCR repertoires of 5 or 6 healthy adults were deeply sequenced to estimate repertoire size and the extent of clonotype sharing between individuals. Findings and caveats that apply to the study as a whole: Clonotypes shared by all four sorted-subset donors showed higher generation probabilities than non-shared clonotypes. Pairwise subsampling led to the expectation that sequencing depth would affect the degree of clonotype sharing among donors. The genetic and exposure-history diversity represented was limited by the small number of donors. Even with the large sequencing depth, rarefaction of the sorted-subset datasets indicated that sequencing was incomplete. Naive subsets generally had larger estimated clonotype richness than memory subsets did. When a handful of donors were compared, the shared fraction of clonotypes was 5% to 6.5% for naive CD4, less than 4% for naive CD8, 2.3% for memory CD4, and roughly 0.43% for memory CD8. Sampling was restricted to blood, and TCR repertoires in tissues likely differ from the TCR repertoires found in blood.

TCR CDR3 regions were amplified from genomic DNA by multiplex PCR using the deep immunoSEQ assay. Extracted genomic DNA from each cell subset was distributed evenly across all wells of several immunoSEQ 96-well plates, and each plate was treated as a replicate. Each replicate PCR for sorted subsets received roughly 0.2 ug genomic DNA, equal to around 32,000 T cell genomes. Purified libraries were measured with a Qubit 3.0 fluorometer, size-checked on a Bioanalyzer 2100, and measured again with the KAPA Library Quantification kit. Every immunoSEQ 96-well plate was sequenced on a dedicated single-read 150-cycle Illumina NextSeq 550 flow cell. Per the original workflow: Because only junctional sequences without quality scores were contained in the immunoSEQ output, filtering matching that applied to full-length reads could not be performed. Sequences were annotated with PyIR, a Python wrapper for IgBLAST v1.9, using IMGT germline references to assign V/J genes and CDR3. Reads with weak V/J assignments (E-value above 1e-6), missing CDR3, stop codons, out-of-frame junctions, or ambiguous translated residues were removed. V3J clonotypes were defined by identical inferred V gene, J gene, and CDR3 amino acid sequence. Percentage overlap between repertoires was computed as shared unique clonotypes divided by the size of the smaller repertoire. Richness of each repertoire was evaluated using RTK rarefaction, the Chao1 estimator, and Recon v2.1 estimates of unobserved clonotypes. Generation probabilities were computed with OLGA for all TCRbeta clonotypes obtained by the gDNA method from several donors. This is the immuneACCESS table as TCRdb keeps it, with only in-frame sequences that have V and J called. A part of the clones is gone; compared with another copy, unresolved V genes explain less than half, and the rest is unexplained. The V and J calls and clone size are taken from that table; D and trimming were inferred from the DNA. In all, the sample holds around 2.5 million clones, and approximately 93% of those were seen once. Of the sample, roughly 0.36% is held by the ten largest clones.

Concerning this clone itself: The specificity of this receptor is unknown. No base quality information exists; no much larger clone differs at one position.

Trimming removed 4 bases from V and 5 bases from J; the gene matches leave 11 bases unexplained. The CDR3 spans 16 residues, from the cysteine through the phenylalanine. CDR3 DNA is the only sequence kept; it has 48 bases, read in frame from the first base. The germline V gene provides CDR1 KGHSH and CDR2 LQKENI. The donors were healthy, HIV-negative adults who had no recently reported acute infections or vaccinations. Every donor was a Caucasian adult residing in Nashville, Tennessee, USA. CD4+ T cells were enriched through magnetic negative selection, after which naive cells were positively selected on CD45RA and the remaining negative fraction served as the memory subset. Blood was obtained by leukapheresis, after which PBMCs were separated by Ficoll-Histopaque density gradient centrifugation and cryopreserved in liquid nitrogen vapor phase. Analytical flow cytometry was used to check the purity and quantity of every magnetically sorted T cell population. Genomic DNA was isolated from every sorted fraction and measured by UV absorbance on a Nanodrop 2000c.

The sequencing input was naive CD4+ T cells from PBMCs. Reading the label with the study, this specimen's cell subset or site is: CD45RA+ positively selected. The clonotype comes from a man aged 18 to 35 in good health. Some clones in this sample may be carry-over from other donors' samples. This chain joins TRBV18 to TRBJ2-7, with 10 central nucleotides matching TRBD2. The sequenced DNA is TGTGCCAGCTCACGTATGGCTAGCGGGAGTCACCACGAGCAGTACTTC. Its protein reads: CASSRMASGSHHEQYF. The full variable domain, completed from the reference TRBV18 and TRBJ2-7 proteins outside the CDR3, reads NAGVMQNPRHLVRRRGQEARLRCSPMKGHSHVYWYRQLPEEGLKFMVYLQKENIIDESGMPKERFSAEFPKEGPSILRIQQVVRGDSAAYFCASSRMASGSHHEQYFGPGTRLTVT.